Presented here are 24 T cell receptor beta chains from one specimen sequenced in a study of a mutant IDH1 vaccine in newly diagnosed glioma. Using immunoSEQ multiplex PCR, the repertoire was profiled, and TCRdb retains in-frame clones only, with some absent. The sample lists 25,000 to 35,000 clones; approximately 86% were seen once. These receptors have no identified antigens. Time point specified: week 5, during vaccination. Vaccination used 300 ug of mutant IDH1 20-mer peptide per dose, with topical imiquimod. The starting material was peripheral blood mononuclear cells (PBMCs), obtained from a glioma patient whose treatment included an IDH1 peptide vaccine. The receptor source for this set is a woman aged 40 to 50 with glioma. Some clones in this sample may be carry-over from other donors' samples.

This chain uses TRBV18 with TRBJ1-6; a possible D gene is TRBD1 (5 bases). V was clipped by 5 bases and J by 6 bases, with 14 bases between them. The CDR3 runs to 15 residues. Per germline, CDR1 KGHSH and CDR2 LQKENI. CDR3 in amino acids: CASSTARGSNSPLHF. The CDR3 region has the DNA TGTGCCAGCTCAACCGCAAGGGGAAGTAATTCACCCCTCCACTTT. The full variable domain, completed using reference TRBV18 and TRBJ1-6, is NAGVMQNPRHLVRRRGQEARLRCSPMKGHSHVYWYRQLPEEGLKFMVYLQKENIIDESGMPKERFSAEFPKEGPSILRIQQVVRGDSAAYFCASSTARGSNSPLHFGNGTRLTVT.

V gene TRBV27 combines with J gene TRBJ2-3; D possibly corresponds to TRBD1 (5 bases). The CDR3 is made up of 16 amino acids. Germline CDR1 is MNHEY and CDR2 is SMNVEV (reference sequence). Trimming shortened V by 4 bases and J by 0 bases, and 14 bases separated the two germline ends. This CDR3 is CASSSLGVPSTDTQYF. The CDR3 DNA follows: TGTGCCAGCAGTTCCCTAGGGGTCCCTAGCACAGATACGCAGTATTTT.

V usage is TRBV28 and J usage is TRBJ1-4; the match to TRBD1 covers 7 bases. CDR1 and CDR2 (germline): MDHEN, SYDVKM. V lost 7 bases to trimming and J lost 8 bases; unmatched junction nucleotides: 13. The CDR3 covers 15 residues. CDR3 sequence (DNA): TGTGCCAGCACCAACGCCGGGCAGGGGGGCGAAAAACTGTTTTTT. Its protein product is CASTNAGQGGEKLFF.

V is TRBV7-9 and J is TRBJ2-5, with D possibly called TRBD1 or TRBD2 (5 bases each). Germline CDR1 SEHNR, CDR2 FQNEAQ (reference sequence). The ends were cut back, 5 bases at V and 4 bases at J, with 20 bases in the middle. This CDR3 contains 16 residues. The CDR3 bases are TGTGCCAGCAGCCGATGGACGGGGCGGTGGGGAGAGACCCAGTACTTC. It is translated as CASSRWTGRWGETQYF.

The rearrangement joins TRBV5-6 to TRBJ1-1; 9 nucleotides match TRBD1. CDR3 length: 19 residues. Germline CDR1 and CDR2: SGHDT and YYEEEE. The V segment lost 2 bases and the J segment 5 bases; nucleotides outside the gene matches: 19. The DNA for the CDR3 is TGTGCCAGCAGCTTCACAGGGGGCGCGACCGGGTGGGGTCCGACTGAAGCTTTCTTT. Residues: CASSFTGGATGWGPTEAFF.

For this clone: Distinct nucleotide sequences in the sample also encode this CDR3. The chain is built from TRBV7-3 and TRBJ1-2; TRBD1 matches 7 bases. Germline-derived CDR1 and CDR2 are SGHTA and FQGTGA. Trimming at V came to 2 bases and at J to 7 bases, leaving 4 bases not matched to a gene. This CDR3 spans 13 amino acids. The CDR3 sequence is CASSLRQGGGYTF. DNA for the CDR3: TGTGCCAGCAGCTTACGCCAGGGGGGTGGCTACACCTTC.

The chain employs TRBV7-6 and TRBJ2-1; D gene unclear. Germline V gives CDR1 SGHVS, CDR2 FNYEAQ. V was cut by 6 bases and J by 8 bases, with 26 bases left in between. This CDR3 region has 17 residues. As DNA, the CDR3 is TGTGCCAGCAGGCATACGGGCGGCCACAAGGCCCTAGATGAGCAGTTCTTC. This translates into CASRHTGGHKALDEQFF.

Only one count was recorded for this clone. The chain employs TRBV27 and TRBJ1-2; D call uncertain. The CDR3 runs to 14 residues. Germline loops: CDR1 MNHEY, CDR2 SMNVEV (reference sequence). Trimming took 3 bases from V and 4 from J, leaving 12 bases between them. DNA for the CDR3: TGTGCCAGCAGTTTGTCGGGAAAACTCTATGGCTACACCTTC. It codes for CASSLSGKLYGYTF.

This chain connects TRBV4-2 to TRBJ2-2; D may be TRBD2 (6 bases). The CDR3 extends over 16 amino acids. The V gene lost 0 bases and the J gene lost 2 bases, with 10 bases spanning the gap. Per the germline V gene, CDR1 is LGHNA and CDR2 is YNFKEQ. The CDR3: CASSQDIGGNTGELFF. The CDR3 DNA sequence: TGTGCCAGCAGCCAAGATATCGGGGGAAACACCGGGGAGCTGTTTTTT.

The chain recombines TRBV7-8 with TRBJ1-2, with D perhaps TRBD1 (5 bases). Trimming took 8 bases from V and 6 from J, leaving 16 bases between them. The CDR3 runs 13 residues. Per germline, CDR1 SGHVS and CDR2 FQNEAQ. The CDR3 nucleotides read TGTGCCAGCGCCCACCGGGGCGCGGATGGCTACACCTTC. Translated, it gives CASAHRGADGYTF.

The V call is TRBV4-2, the J call TRBJ1-6; D ambiguous. This CDR3 region has 16 residues. Germline loops: CDR1 LGHNA, CDR2 YNFKEQ. Between the trimmed V and J ends, which lost 0 bases and 8 bases, there was a span of 14 bases. The CDR3 here is CASSQDQGRFDSPLHF. For the CDR3, the DNA is TGTGCCAGCAGCCAAGATCAAGGCAGGTTTGATTCACCCCTCCACTTT.

This rearrangement joins TRBV27 to TRBJ2-3; D is ambiguous. The V gene lost 2 bases and the J gene lost 5 bases, with 11 bases spanning the gap. The CDR3 totals 14 residues. Germline lookup yields CDR1 MNHEY and CDR2 SMNVEV (reference sequence). The CDR3 protein is CASSLPGFKDTQYF. The DNA of the CDR3 is TGTGCCAGCAGTTTACCCGGGTTCAAAGATACGCAGTATTTT.

CDR3 bases: TGTGCCAGCAGCTCGGGAAGCACAGATACGCAGTATTTT. Translated: CASSSGSTDTQYF. The chain employs TRBV11-3 and TRBJ2-3; tentative D call: TRBD2 (5 bases). The germline V gene encodes CDR1 SGHNT and CDR2 YENEEA. Trimming cost V 4 bases and J 0 bases, with 5 bases left between them. This CDR3 spans 13 amino acids.

The chain has TRBV11-3 and TRBJ2-3; D gene uncertain. Trimming took off 1 base at V and 3 bases at J, with 14 bases between the two ends. Germline-derived CDR1 and CDR2 are SGHNT and YENEEA. The length of the CDR3 is 16 residues. The CDR3 protein is CASSLAGRAGTDTQYF. DNA of the CDR3: TGTGCCAGCAGCTTAGCGGGTCGGGCTGGAACAGATACGCAGTATTTT. Variable domain in full (rest from reference TRBV11-3 and TRBJ2-3): EAGVVQSPRYKIIEKKQPVAFWCNPISGHNTLYWYLQNLGQGPELLIRYENEEAVDDSQLPKDRFSAERLKGVDSTLKIQPAELGDSAVYLCASSLAGRAGTDTQYFGPGTRLTVL.

The chain combines TRBV27 with TRBJ1-2; D is unclear. This CDR3 contains 13 residues. The germline V gene encodes CDR1 MNHEY and CDR2 SMNVEV (reference sequence). Trimming pared 5 bases from V and 4 bases from J, leaving 11 bases between. CDR3 protein: CASSINGPYGYTF. The CDR3 DNA reads as TGTGCCAGCAGTATCAACGGACCCTATGGCTACACCTTC.

The V call is TRBV6-5, the J call TRBJ2-1; 11 positions match TRBD1. Germline loops: CDR1 MNHEY, CDR2 SVGAGI. V lost 6 bases and J lost 8; bases outside the gene matches: 3. This CDR3 contains 13 residues. The CDR3 spells CASRDRGLHEQFF. In DNA form, the CDR3 reads TGTGCCAGCAGGGACAGGGGGCTCCATGAGCAGTTCTTC.

This chain links TRBV7-2 with TRBJ2-4; 7 nucleotides line up with TRBD1. Germline V gene data show CDR1 as SGHTA and CDR2 as FQGNSA. V lost 2 bases, J lost 9 bases, and 13 bases stayed unmatched. This CDR3 has 16 amino acids. The CDR3 loop is CASSLLGTNRGSIQYF. CDR3 sequence (DNA): TGTGCCAGCAGCTTATTGGGCACGAACAGGGGAAGCATTCAGTACTTC.

The chain's CDR3 is CASSYATTGLGEQYF. The CDR3 region has the DNA TGTGCCAGCAGTTACGCGACAACCGGATTAGGAGAGCAGTACTTC. J is TRBJ2-7 and V is TRBV6-5; D gene uncertain. The CDR3 has 15 residues. CDR1 and CDR2 from the germline V gene are MNHEY and SVGAGI. Trimming removed 2 bases at V and 7 bases at J, with 18 bases between.

This clone was found once. J is TRBJ2-7 and V is TRBV25-1, with D tentatively TRBD1 or TRBD2 (5 bases each). The CDR3 spans 13 residues. V lost 6 bases to trimming and J lost 6 bases, with 15 bases between them. Germline V lookup: CDR1 MGHDK, CDR2 SYGVNS. In DNA, the CDR3 is TGTGCCAGCAGGTCGGGACCCCGTCCCGAGCAGTACTTC. It translates to CASRSGPRPEQYF.

The gene calls are TRBV4-3 and TRBJ2-3; D unresolved. Germline values: CDR1 LGHNA, CDR2 YSLEER. There are 16 residues in the CDR3. Trimming pared 4 bases from V and 0 bases from J, leaving 14 bases between. CDR3: CASSLVRADSTDTQYF. CDR3 in DNA: TGCGCCAGCAGCCTTGTAAGGGCGGACAGCACAGATACGCAGTATTTT.

The V gene is TRBV10-2, the J gene TRBJ2-7; D gene ambiguous. V was cut by 4 bases and J by 3 bases, with 13 bases left in between. Germline assignment: CDR1 WSHSY and CDR2 SAAADI. CDR3 size: 14 residues. CDR3 loop: CASSAGYDIYEQYF. The CDR3 DNA sequence: TGCGCCAGCAGTGCTGGGTATGATATCTACGAGCAGTACTTC.

This clone turned up a few times. The rearrangement joins TRBV19 to TRBJ1-2; D is uncertain. CDR3 length equals 12 residues. In germline, CDR1 is LNHDA, CDR2 SQIVND (reference sequence). Trimming removed 4 bases at V and 6 bases at J, with 9 bases between. CDR3 nucleotides: TGTGCCAGTAGTAAAGGTCCGGATGGCTACACCTTC. Translated: CASSKGPDGYTF.

The chain combines TRBV11-2 with TRBJ2-3, with 7 bases aligning to TRBD2. Germline CDR1 SGHAT, CDR2 FQNNGV. J gave up 5 bases and V 5 bases, and 10 bases lay outside the gene matches. This CDR3 is 15 amino acids long. The CDR3, as DNA: TGTGCCAGCAGCGAAAGGGGAGGGCAGCAAGATACGCAGTATTTT. This codes for CASSERGGQQDTQYF.

This clone showed up just once. The rearrangement joins TRBV7-2 to TRBJ2-7; D is unclear. The CDR3 spans 11 residues. V lost 5 bases, J lost 4 bases, and 6 bases lay in between. The germline gives CDR1 SGHTA, CDR2 FQGNSA. The CDR3 nucleotides are TGTGCCAGCAGCCTGCGGTACGAGCAGTACTTC. The encoded protein is CASSLRYEQYF.